This T cell receptor beta chain is drawn from a study of cytomegalovirus exposure and HLA in healthy donors. Regarding the study as a whole: The availability of immune exposure information extended only to CMV serostatus. Reportedly, HLA-A and HLA-B alleles of most subjects were accurately predicted from TCR beta.

Comments on this clone: Its specificity is not known.

The V and J ends lost 2 bases and 9 bases respectively, with 18 bases between them. The CDR3 totals 16 residues. Germline CDR1 SGHDT, CDR2 YYEEEE. Primers: 60 Vbeta forward and 13 Jbeta reverse. Repertoires were generated with immunoSEQ multiplex PCR, while TCRdb's copy carries only in-frame clones and drops some. Seen here are 100,000 to 150,000 clones, about 80% observed once, and the top ten hold 1%. Specimen: PBMCs. This TCR was sampled from a man in his forties in good health and CMV-seronegative. V is TRBV5-6 and J is TRBJ1-6, with D maybe TRBD1 (5 bases). CDR3 region: CASSFFSGVGISPLHF. The CDR3 DNA sequence: TGTGCCAGCAGCTTTTTTTCGGGGGTGGGAATTTCACCCCTCCACTTT.